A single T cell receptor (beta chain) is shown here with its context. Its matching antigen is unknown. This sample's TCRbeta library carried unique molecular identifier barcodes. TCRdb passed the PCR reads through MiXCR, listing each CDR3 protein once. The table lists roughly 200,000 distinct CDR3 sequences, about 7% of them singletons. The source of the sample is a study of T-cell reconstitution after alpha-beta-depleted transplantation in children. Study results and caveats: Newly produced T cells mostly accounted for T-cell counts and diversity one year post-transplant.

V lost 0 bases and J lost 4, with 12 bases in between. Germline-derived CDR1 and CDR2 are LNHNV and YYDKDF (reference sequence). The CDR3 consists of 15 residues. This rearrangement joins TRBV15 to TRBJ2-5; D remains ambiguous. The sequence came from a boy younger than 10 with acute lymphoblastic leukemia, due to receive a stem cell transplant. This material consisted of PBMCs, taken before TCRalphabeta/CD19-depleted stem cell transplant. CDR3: CATSRDRVVVETQYF. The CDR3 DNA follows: TGTGCCACCAGCAGAGATAGGGTGGTGGTAGAGACCCAGTACTTC. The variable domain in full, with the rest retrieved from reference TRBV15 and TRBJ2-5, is DAMVIQNPRYQVTQFGKPVTLSCSQTLNHNVMYWYQQKSSQAPKLLFHYYDKDFNNEADTPDNFQSRRPNTSFCFLDIRSPGLGDTAMYLCATSRDRVVVETQYFGPGTRLLVL.